This TCR beta chain was sequenced in a study of blood T cell repertoires in COVID-19. Study-wide background: Samples representing acute and convalescent COVID-19 were sourced from the United States, Italy and Spain. T cells, B-cell-depleted T cells, or PBMCs supplied cDNA or gDNA.

Germline V gene sequence: CDR1 ENHRY, CDR2 SYGVKD. This CDR3 has 15 residues. The ends lost 6 bases at V and 4 bases at J; junction bases unmatched: 10. Per the original data handling: How many nucleated cells were present was estimated from reference gene primer amplification. This table comes from immunoSEQ multiplex PCR, and its TCRdb copy is limited to in-frame clones, with some not included. V and J calls and clone size are given by that table; D and trimming were obtained from the DNA. In the table there are about 210,000 clones, approximately 84% of which are singletons. The chain links TRBV10-3 to TRBJ2-5; the match to TRBD1 covers 8 bases. The origin of this receptor is a woman aged 45-60 years with active or convalescent COVID-19. Sequences were obtained from peripheral blood. CDR3 in amino acids: CAIRPRTGSGETQYF. The CDR3 bases are TGTGCCATCAGACCCCGGACAGGGTCGGGAGAGACCCAGTACTTC.